This T cell receptor (beta chain) is from a study of CXCR3-negative and CXCR3-positive naive CD8 T cells. Whole-study results and caveats: When CXCR3-positive naive cells were set against CXCR3-negative naive cells, the former had more hydrophobic TRB CDR3s. TRBV-TRBJ usage was similar across naive CXCR3 subsets but distinct in memory cells.

A few hundred thousand cells per CD8+ T cell subset were flow-sorted in triplicate. CD45RO-CCR7+CD27+CD95- was the phenotype of naive CD8+ T cells. This CDR3 has 14 amino acids. The germline CDR1 and CDR2 sequences are MGHRA and YSYEKL. All TRB cDNA libraries came from 5' RACE performed with UMI labels. TCRdb reprocessed the 5' RACE reads and reports one entry per CDR3 protein, with no DNA. The record lists about 98,000 distinct CDR3 sequences, of which the ten most abundant hold less than 0.85%. Points on this clonotype: Its matching antigen is unknown.

Sequenced sample: naive CXCR3+ CD8+ T cells from blood. The subset is: CD45RO-CCR7+CD27+CD95- naive CD8+ T cells expressing CXCR3 (TNR3+). V usage is TRBV4-1 and J usage is TRBJ2-7; TCRdb picks TRBD1, but there is no DNA to check that call. The receptor comes from a human donor in good health. Some clones in this sample may be carry-over from other donors' samples. CDR3 protein: CASSQGTGDNEQYF.